This T cell receptor (beta chain) was recovered during a study of T-cell memory formation after mild COVID-19. This CDR3 is built from 15 residues. J gave up 4 bases and V 5 bases, and 4 bases lay outside the gene matches. The germline CDR1 and CDR2 sequences are LGHDT and YNNKEL (reference sequence). Using its own MiXCR run on the 5' RACE reads, TCRdb lists one record per CDR3 protein. The table has about 340,000 distinct CDR3 sequences, around a sixth seen once. This clonotype was picked up a small number of times. The clonotype comes from a man between 18 and 29 years old who had mild COVID-19 (a few samples of this study predate the infection). Cell type and time point are not known. Sequencing was done on a sample of PBMCs or a T cell subset sorted from them (not recorded which). This chain links TRBV3-1 with TRBJ2-2; TRBD1 agrees at 10 bases. For the CDR3, the DNA is TGTGCCAGCAGCTTCGGACAGGGGGGCACCGGGGAGCTGTTTTTT. Amino acid sequence: CASSFGQGGTGELFF. Using reference TRBV3-1 and TRBJ2-2 for the parts outside the CDR3, the full variable domain is DTAVSQTPKYLVTQMGNDKSIKCEQNLGHDTMYWYKQDSKKFLKIMFSYNNKELIINETVPNRFSPKSPDKAHLNLHINSLELGDSAVYFCASSFGQGGTGELFFGEGSRLTVL.